This T cell receptor beta chain stems from a study of T cell changes during pregnancy in multiple sclerosis. Trimming left V 0 bases short and J 5 bases short, with 11 bases between. Germline V lookup: CDR1 SGHRS, CDR2 YFSETQ. There are 14 residues in the CDR3. The protocol was immunoSEQ multiplex PCR, while the TCRdb copy is restricted to in-frame clones and leaves out a portion. The sample has tens of thousands of clones; around nine tenths are singletons. The sample holds a few counts of this clone. The sample consisted of CD4+ T cells from peripheral blood mononuclear cells, taken in the first trimester of pregnancy. The origin of this receptor is a female donor with multiple sclerosis, enrolled in a pregnancy study. The chain links TRBV5-1 to TRBJ1-1, with no clear D. CDR3 protein: CASSLVAAGTEAFF. The CDR3 bases are TGCGCCAGCAGCTTGGTGGCAGCAGGAACTGAAGCTTTCTTT.